This TCR beta chain was sequenced in a study of Ad26.COV2.S vaccination and SARS-CoV-2 variants. Study-level points and caveats: Placebo recipients trailed vaccine recipients in spike-specific TCR breadth.

Treatment noted: some 20 received Ad26.COV2.S at low or high dose, single or two shots; 5 received placebo; per-sample allocation not given. The investigators took samples on day 63 after the first vaccine or placebo injection. This person who donated was an adult of 18-55 years in Boston. This vaccine is an Ad26 vector that expresses the Wuhan-strain SARS-CoV-2 spike. Assay used: immunoSEQ multiplex PCR; TCRdb lists only in-frame clones, some missing. The repertoire consists of approximately 340,000 clones, with 85% occurring once and the leading ten covering about 3.3%. In germline, CDR1 is MDHEN, CDR2 SYDVKM. CDR3 size: 13 residues. V trimming: 3 bases; J trimming: 7 bases; junction bases outside the gene matches: 5. Regarding this clone: Its target is unknown.

This material consisted of peripheral blood, taken in a trial of Ad26.COV2.S vaccine versus placebo. The source of this sequence is a person aged 18-60 years who received the Ad26.COV2.S COVID-19 vaccine or a placebo. The chain uses TRBV28 and TRBJ1-1; 7 nucleotides match TRBD1. The CDR3: CASSFTTGVEAFF. DNA of the CDR3: TGTGCCAGCAGTTTCACTACAGGGGTTGAAGCTTTCTTT.